The 32 T cell receptor beta chains below come from one sample, sequenced in a study of technical replicates of blood from a few donors. Repertoires were generated with immunoSEQ multiplex PCR, while TCRdb's copy carries only in-frame clones and drops some. Of tens of thousands of clones listed, around 94% are singletons. The source material was T cells isolated from PBMCs. These receptor sequences come from a human donor in good health.

V is TRBV6-1 and J is TRBJ2-5; TRBD1 aligns across 8 bases. Germline CDR1 and CDR2: MNHNS and SASEGT. The length of the CDR3 is 14 residues. With 6 bases clipped from V and 1 base from J, the junction kept 4 bases outside the gene matches. The CDR3 loop is CASRGQVIQETQYF. CDR3 in DNA: TGTGCCAGCAGGGGACAGGTGATCCAAGAGACCCAGTACTTC.

This rearrangement joins TRBV7-9 to TRBJ2-1, with 12 bases identical to TRBD2. Germline V lookup: CDR1 SEHNR, CDR2 FQNEAQ (reference sequence). The V segment lost 5 bases and the J segment 5 bases; nucleotides outside the gene matches: 7. This CDR3 is 16 amino acids long. The CDR3, as DNA: TGTGCCAGCAGCCCGCAGCTAGCGGGAGGGAACAATGAGCAGTTCTTC. Residues: CASSPQLAGGNNEQFF.

The chain combines TRBV27 with TRBJ2-1, with TRBD2 identical over 7 bases. J lost 5 bases, V lost 1 base, and 8 bases had no gene match. This CDR3 has 16 amino acids. The germline gives CDR1 MNHEY, CDR2 SMNVEV (reference sequence). Here the CDR3 DNA reads TGTGCCAGCAGTTTATATAATGGCGGGAGACACAATGAGCAGTTCTTC. It specifies CASSLYNGGRHNEQFF.

This chain joins TRBV2 and TRBJ1-5; perhaps TRBD1 as D (5 bases). CDR3 length: 14 amino acids. The V gene lost 8 bases and the J gene lost 4 bases, with 15 bases spanning the gap. From germline, CDR1 is SNHLY and CDR2 FYNNEI. The CDR3 here is CASGASDPNQPQHF. CDR3 sequence (DNA): TGTGCCAGCGGGGCCTCGGACCCGAATCAGCCCCAGCATTTT.

The chain uses TRBV11-2 and TRBJ2-1; TRBD1 matches 8 bases. Per germline, CDR1 SGHAT and CDR2 FQNNGV. The junction had 5 bases not matched to a gene; V was cut back by 4 bases and J by 0 bases. CDR3 length: 16 residues. The CDR3 DNA sequence: TGTGCCAGCAGCTCTTGGGACAGGAGCTCCTACAATGAGCAGTTCTTC. Translating gives CASSSWDRSSYNEQFF.

The chain joins TRBV11-2 to TRBJ2-7; D is possibly TRBD1 (6 bases). The CDR3 spans 15 residues. Per germline, CDR1 SGHAT and CDR2 FQNNGV. Deletions cut 3 bases from V and 4 bases from J, with 16 bases between. This CDR3 is CASSLISGQFYEQYF. In nucleotides, the CDR3 is TGTGCCAGCAGCTTGATCTCGGGACAATTTTACGAGCAGTACTTC.

This chain connects TRBV30 to TRBJ1-3; D not certain. CDR1 and CDR2 from the germline V gene are GTSNPN and SVGIG (reference sequence). Trimming took off 5 bases at V and 8 bases at J, with 7 bases between the two ends. The CDR3 length is 10 residues. The CDR3 nucleotides read TGTGCCTGGTCAGACTACACCATATATTTT. It encodes CAWSDYTIYF. The whole variable domain, filled in from reference TRBV30 and TRBJ1-3, reads SQTIHQWPATLVQPVGSPLSLECTVEGTSNPNLYWYRQAAGRGLQLLFYSVGIGQISSEVPQNLSASRPQDRQFILSSKKLLLSDSGFYLCAWSDYTIYFGEGSWLTVV.

V gene TRBV5-6 combines with J gene TRBJ1-3; tentative D call: TRBD1 (5 bases). The germline gives CDR1 SGHDT, CDR2 YYEEEE. V lost 2 bases and J lost 7, with 13 bases in between. This CDR3 has 14 amino acids. CDR3 bases: TGTGCCAGCAGCTTTAGCTCAGGGTTGAACACCATATATTTT. Protein product: CASSFSSGLNTIYF.

This clone was seen just once. The genes are TRBV7-9 and TRBJ1-2; D ambiguous. This CDR3 comprises 14 residues. V was pared by 3 bases and J by 5 bases, with 13 bases between. CDR1 and CDR2 (germline): SEHNR, FQNEAQ (reference sequence). In DNA, the CDR3 is TGTGCCAGCAGCTTTGGATCGGAGCCTTATGGCTACACCTTC. It encodes CASSFGSEPYGYTF.

J is TRBJ2-1 and V is TRBV29-1; TRBD2 aligns across 7 bases. Germline V gene data show CDR1 as SQVTM and CDR2 as ANQGSEA. V dropped 7 bases and J dropped 0; count of bases not matched to a gene: 3. This CDR3 is 13 amino acids long. For the CDR3, the DNA is TGCAGCGGGACTAGGAGCTCCTACAATGAGCAGTTCTTC. The encoded protein is CSGTRSSYNEQFF.

The rearrangement uses TRBV28 and TRBJ1-5, with TRBD1 as a possible D gene (5 bases). The CDR3 runs 16 residues. Germline CDR1 is MDHEN and CDR2 is SYDVKM. V was clipped by 3 bases and J by 3 bases, with 15 bases between them. The CDR3 DNA reads TGTGCCAGCAGTTTTGGGGTTTCAGGGCTCAATCAGCCCCAGCATTTT. Translation gives CASSFGVSGLNQPQHF.

The chain employs TRBV28 and TRBJ2-5, with 7 positions matching TRBD2. The CDR3 is made up of 12 amino acids. CDR1 is MDHEN and CDR2 is SYDVKM in the germline V gene. This chain's CDR3 is CVVSGGPETQYF. Here the CDR3 DNA reads TGTGTCGTATCGGGGGGTCCGGAGACCCAGTACTTC.

The chain has TRBV5-1 and TRBJ1-1; possible D gene TRBD1, 6 bases. This CDR3 has 14 amino acids. The V end lost 2 bases, the J end lost 6 bases, and 14 bases lay between the germline ends. Germline CDR1 and CDR2: SGHRS and YFSETQ. The chain's CDR3 is CASSFTGISAEAFF. CDR3 bases: TGCGCCAGCAGCTTCACAGGGATCAGCGCTGAAGCTTTCTTT.

The chain combines TRBV19 with TRBJ2-2, with D perhaps TRBD1 (6 bases). The CDR3 totals 14 residues. Between the trimmed V and J ends, which lost 3 bases and 4 bases, there was a span of 9 bases. The germline V gene encodes CDR1 LNHDA and CDR2 SQIVND (reference sequence). The CDR3 DNA reads as TGTGCCAGTAGTATCCAGGGGAGCACCGGGGAGCTGTTTTTT. This sequence encodes CASSIQGSTGELFF.

This chain connects TRBV6-6 to TRBJ2-7, with 10 bases lining up with TRBD1. CDR3 length equals 16 residues. Germline CDR1 is MNHNY and CDR2 is SVGAGI (reference sequence). Trimming at V came to 5 bases and at J to 0 bases, leaving 7 bases not matched to a gene. For the CDR3, the DNA is TGTGCCAGCAGTCGCCGGGACAGGGGTATCTCCTACGAGCAGTACTTC. It yields the protein CASSRRDRGISYEQYF.

The chain employs TRBV21-1 and TRBJ1-5; the D call of TRBD1 is as the table states it, not checked on the DNA. TRBV21-1 is annotated as a pseudogene. This CDR3 is 16 amino acids long. CDR3 DNA: TGTGCCAGCAGCAAAGGTCGGGACAGGGTGAATCAGCCCCAGCATTTT. It codes for CASSKGRDRVNQPQHF.

This chain uses TRBV16 with TRBJ2-2; 8 bases are shared with TRBD1. This CDR3 spans 14 amino acids. After removal of 7 bases from V and 1 base from J, the junction contained 2 bases not matched to a gene. From germline, CDR1 is KGHSY and CDR2 FQNENV. This CDR3 reads CASIGQGNTGELFF. In DNA, the CDR3 is TGTGCCAGCATCGGACAGGGGAACACCGGGGAGCTGTTTTTT. The whole variable domain, filled in from reference TRBV16 and TRBJ2-2, reads GEEVAQTPKHLVRGEGQKAKLYCAPIKGHSYVFWYQQVLKNEFKFLISFQNENVFDETGMPKERFSAKCLPNSPCSLEIQATKLEDSAVYFCASIGQGNTGELFFGEGSRLTVL.

The rearrangement links TRBV10-3 to TRBJ2-1; 12 nucleotides align to TRBD2. The V and J ends lost 10 bases and 7 bases, in that order; junction bases with no gene match: 14. The CDR3 extends over 16 amino acids. Looked up from germline, CDR1 is ENHRY and CDR2 is SYGVKD. The CDR3 reads CATRVKTSGGNNEQFF. CDR3 DNA sequence: TGTGCCACCAGGGTCAAGACTAGCGGGGGAAATAATGAGCAGTTCTTC.

For the CDR3, the DNA is TGTGCCAGCAACCCACGGGGGGCCTATAATTCACCCCTCCACTTT. It yields the protein CASNPRGAYNSPLHF. This chain uses TRBV11-2 with TRBJ1-6; the D gene is possibly TRBD1 (5 bases). Germline V gene lookup returns CDR1 SGHAT and CDR2 FQNNGV. This CDR3 has 15 amino acids. Trimming shortened V by 7 bases and J by 2 bases, and 12 bases separated the two germline ends.

CDR3 protein: CASSLPDSEKLFF. The CDR3 coding sequence is TGCGCCAGCAGCCTCCCCGACAGCGAAAAACTGTTTTTT. The chain is built from TRBV4-1 and TRBJ1-4, with TRBD1 as a possible D gene (5 bases). V was shortened by 4 bases and J by 8 bases, with 11 bases between the two germline ends. The CDR3 contains 13 residues. Germline CDR1 is MGHRA and CDR2 is YSYEKL.

This chain joins TRBV10-2 and TRBJ2-5, with 8 positions matching TRBD2. Germline V gene sequence: CDR1 WSHSY, CDR2 SAAADI. CDR3 length: 17 residues. Germline trimming cut 2 bases from V and 2 bases from J; bases unmatched to any gene: 10. CDR3 bases: TGCGCCAGCAGTGAGAGCCCTCCGGGAGGGGGACAAGAGACCCAGTACTTC. Its protein product is CASSESPPGGGQETQYF.

The gene calls are TRBV5-1 and TRBJ2-1; 7 bases are shared with TRBD2. The CDR3 totals 15 residues. V dropped 4 bases and J dropped 7; count of bases not matched to a gene: 11. Germline lookup yields CDR1 SGHRS and CDR2 YFSETQ. Here the CDR3 DNA reads TGCGCCAGCAGCCCTGGACTAGTAAAGGAGAATGAGCAGTTCTTC. The encoded protein is CASSPGLVKENEQFF.

The V call is TRBV5-1, the J call TRBJ2-1, with 9 nucleotides matching TRBD2. The germline V gene has CDR1 SGHRS and CDR2 YFSETQ. The CDR3 is 15 residues long. The trim removed 0 bases at V and 9 bases at J, leaving 7 bases unmatched. Here the CDR3 DNA reads TGCGCCAGCAGCTTGGGTTTAGCGGGAGAAGGTGAGCAGTTCTTC. Protein: CASSLGLAGEGEQFF.

This sequence joins TRBV2 and TRBJ2-1; 9 bases map to TRBD2. J was trimmed by 4 bases and V by 7 bases; bases with no gene match: 2. This CDR3 has 13 amino acids. Germline V gives CDR1 SNHLY, CDR2 FYNNEI. This chain's CDR3 is CASNSGSYNEQFF. CDR3 nucleotides: TGTGCCAGCAATAGCGGGAGTTACAATGAGCAGTTCTTC.

The chain uses TRBV19 and TRBJ1-5; 8 bases are shared with TRBD1. CDR3 length equals 14 residues. The junction had 6 bases not matched to a gene; V was cut back by 4 bases and J by 7 bases. Germline V gene sequence: CDR1 LNHDA, CDR2 SQIVND (reference sequence). CDR3 protein: CASSNSGQAQPQHF. DNA of the CDR3: TGTGCCAGTAGTAACTCGGGACAGGCGCAGCCCCAGCATTTT.

This chain joins TRBV11-3 and TRBJ1-2; no definite D call. V dropped 8 bases and J dropped 6 bases, with 16 bases sitting between them. The CDR3 has 13 residues. CDR1 is SGHNT, CDR2 YENEEA, per germline. DNA for the CDR3: TGTGCCAGCTCCTTACGAGGCCAGAATGGCTACACCTTC. This codes for CASSLRGQNGYTF. The complete variable domain, with remaining parts taken from reference TRBV11-3 and TRBJ1-2, reads EAGVVQSPRYKIIEKKQPVAFWCNPISGHNTLYWYLQNLGQGPELLIRYENEEAVDDSQLPKDRFSAERLKGVDSTLKIQPAELGDSAVYLCASSLRGQNGYTFGSGTRLTVV.

This chain links TRBV28 with TRBJ1-2; D perhaps matches TRBD1 (5 bases). Trimming cost V 2 bases and J 2 bases, with 9 bases left between them. The CDR3 totals 14 residues. Germline V lookup: CDR1 MDHEN, CDR2 SYDVKM. CDR3 loop: CASSLPGLNYGYTF. The CDR3 DNA reads as TGTGCCAGCAGTTTACCGGGACTGAACTATGGCTACACCTTC.

This rearrangement joins TRBV30 to TRBJ1-3; perhaps TRBD1 as D (5 bases). This CDR3 has 13 residues. Between the trimmed V and J ends, which lost 3 bases and 0 bases, there was a span of 6 bases. Germline-derived CDR1 and CDR2 are GTSNPN and SVGIG (reference sequence). The CDR3 DNA reads as TGTGCCTGGAGGGGGCTCTCTGGAAACACCATATATTTT. Translated, it gives CAWRGLSGNTIYF.

This sequence joins TRBV2 and TRBJ2-5; 8 nucleotides align to TRBD1. V lost 6 bases, J lost 5 bases, and 8 bases stayed unmatched. Germline V gene lookup returns CDR1 SNHLY and CDR2 FYNNEI. The length of the CDR3 is 14 residues. The CDR3 sequence: CASREQGAGETQYF. In nucleotides, the CDR3 is TGTGCCAGCAGGGAGCAGGGGGCAGGGGAGACCCAGTACTTC.

The chain combines TRBV7-9 with TRBJ2-7; TRBD1 might be the D (6 bases). The CDR3 runs 15 residues. Per germline, CDR1 SEHNR and CDR2 FQNEAQ (reference sequence). Trimming shortened V by 5 bases and J by 5 bases, and 19 bases separated the two germline ends. CDR3 protein: CASSPTRGTTHEQYF. The CDR3 nucleotides read TGTGCCAGCAGCCCAACACGAGGGACAACCCACGAGCAGTACTTC.

The V gene is TRBV6-5, the J gene TRBJ2-5; tentatively, D is TRBD1 (6 bases). V was trimmed by 3 bases and J by 3 bases, leaving 14 bases between them. The CDR3 length is 15 residues. CDR1 is MNHEY, CDR2 SVGAGI, per germline. The CDR3 sequence: CASSYSIAGEETQYF. The CDR3 region has the DNA TGTGCCAGCAGTTATTCTATCGCAGGGGAAGAGACCCAGTACTTC.

The chain has TRBV11-2 and TRBJ1-2; the D gene is possibly TRBD1 (6 bases). The length of the CDR3 is 17 residues. Trimming took off 0 bases at V and 3 bases at J, with 17 bases between the two ends. Germline lookup yields CDR1 SGHAT and CDR2 FQNNGV. The chain's CDR3 is CASSLDLMGAGDYGYTF. CDR3 DNA sequence: TGTGCCAGCAGCTTAGATCTCATGGGGGCAGGGGACTATGGCTACACCTTC.